Each of the 27 T cell receptor beta chains below was sequenced from the same sample in a study of cytomegalovirus exposure and HLA in healthy donors. Sequencing used immunoSEQ multiplex PCR; TCRdb keeps in-frame clones, though not all of them. The repertoire consists of about 260,000 clones, with 90% occurring once and the leading ten covering approximately 3%. The sample was PBMCs. These TCRs come from a woman aged 30 to 39 in good health and CMV-seronegative.

The chain carries TRBV11-3 and TRBJ2-1; TRBD1 agrees at 8 bases. This CDR3 comprises 13 residues. The trim removed 4 bases at V and 8 bases at J, leaving 4 bases unmatched. Per germline, CDR1 SGHNT and CDR2 YENEEA. CDR3 sequence reads: CASSSTGEDEQFF. The CDR3 DNA reads TGTGCCAGCAGCTCGACAGGGGAGGATGAGCAGTTCTTC.

The chain has TRBV28 and TRBJ2-7; 7 bases fit TRBD1. CDR1 MDHEN and CDR2 SYDVKM come from the germline V gene. With V trimmed by 7 bases and J by 7 bases, 13 bases remained unmatched. This CDR3 has 14 amino acids. DNA of the CDR3: TGTGCCAGCATCGCAGGGACAGTTTTTACGGAGCAGTACTTC. Its translation is CASIAGTVFTEQYF.

The rearrangement joins TRBV6-1 to TRBJ2-7; TRBD1 matches 9 bases. V dropped 2 bases and J dropped 0; count of bases not matched to a gene: 5. CDR1 and CDR2 from the germline V gene are MNHNS and SASEGT. There are 16 residues in the CDR3. CDR3 amino acids: CASSERGDRASYEQYF. The DNA for the CDR3 is TGTGCCAGCAGTGAAAGGGGGGACAGGGCCTCCTACGAGCAGTACTTC.

V gene TRBV9 combines with J gene TRBJ2-1, with 7 bases aligning to TRBD2. Trimming took 0 bases from V and 8 from J; bases not matched to a gene: 11. From germline, CDR1 is SGDLS and CDR2 YYNGEE. The CDR3 has 16 residues. DNA of the CDR3: TGTGCCAGCAGCGTAGCGGGAGGATCGCACCGGGATGAGCAGTTCTTC. Its translation: CASSVAGGSHRDEQFF.

This clone occurred once. The chain joins TRBV29-1 to TRBJ2-7; 8 nucleotides line up with TRBD2. V was clipped by 5 bases and J by 1 base; unmatched bases: 10. Germline V gene data show CDR1 as SQVTM and CDR2 as ANQGSEA. This CDR3 is 15 amino acids long. The CDR3 DNA reads as TGCAGCGTTAGATCGGCTAGCGGGTCGTCCTACGAGCAGTACTTC. This codes for CSVRSASGSSYEQYF.

The rearrangement links TRBV7-3 to TRBJ2-5; 10 bases line up with TRBD2. The germline CDR1 and CDR2 sequences are SGHTA and FQGTGA. The CDR3 spans 16 residues. V shed 5 bases and J 2 bases; nucleotides not matched to a gene: 8. For the CDR3, the DNA is TGTGCCAGCAGCCCATTCGGGACTAGCGCACAAGAGACCCAGTACTTC. The encoded protein is CASSPFGTSAQETQYF.

This sequence joins TRBV11-1 and TRBJ2-1; 12 bases map to TRBD2. The CDR3 consists of 15 residues. After removal of 3 bases from V and 6 bases from J, the junction contained 3 bases not matched to a gene. The germline CDR1 and CDR2 sequences are SGHAT and FQDESV (reference sequence). The CDR3 DNA is TGTGCCAGCAGCTTGGCTAGCGGGAGGGCCAATGAGCAGTTCTTC. It is translated as CASSLASGRANEQFF.

The chain employs TRBV5-1 and TRBJ2-6; 7 nucleotides match TRBD1. V gave up 4 bases and J gave up 0 bases; unmatched junction bases: 10. The germline V gene encodes CDR1 SGHRS and CDR2 YFSETQ. The CDR3 spans 18 residues. The CDR3 DNA sequence: TGCGCCAGCAGCGGGATAGGGGGCGAAAGCTCTGGGGCCAACGTCCTGACTTTC. Protein: CASSGIGGESSGANVLTF.

V is TRBV6-4 and J is TRBJ1-5, with D perhaps TRBD1 (5 bases). This CDR3 has 15 residues. The V gene's germline CDR1 is MRHNA and CDR2 SNTAGT. Trimming cost V 7 bases and J 3 bases, with 16 bases left between them. CDR3 DNA sequence: TGTGCCAGCACCCCCCGGGGGGACGACAATCAGCCCCAGCATTTT. Amino acids: CASTPRGDDNQPQHF.

V is TRBV5-1 and J is TRBJ2-7; D is perhaps TRBD1 or TRBD2 (5 bases each). The germline V gene encodes CDR1 SGHRS and CDR2 YFSETQ. The CDR3 has 14 residues. V lost 0 bases and J 2 bases, leaving 9 bases between the germline ends. This CDR3 reads CASSLGDDAYEQYF. The CDR3 DNA reads as TGCGCCAGCAGCTTGGGGGACGACGCCTACGAGCAGTACTTC. Drawing the rest from reference TRBV5-1 and TRBJ2-7, the complete variable domain is KAGVTQTPRYLIKTRGQQVTLSCSPISGHRSVSWYQQTPGQGLQFLFEYFSETQRNKGNFPGRFSGRQFSNSRSEMNVSTLELGDSALYLCASSLGDDAYEQYFGPGTRLTVT.

This clone was seen a handful of times. The chain links TRBV2 to TRBJ2-7; 7 bases line up with TRBD1. Germline CDR1 reads SNHLY; CDR2 reads FYNNEI. Germline trimming cut 8 bases from V and 3 bases from J; bases unmatched to any gene: 7. The CDR3 extends over 13 amino acids. The CDR3 loop is CASLGQLDYEQYF. The CDR3 DNA sequence: TGTGCCAGCCTGGGACAGCTGGACTACGAGCAGTACTTC.

The chain carries TRBV11-2 and TRBJ2-5; no reliable D call. CDR1 is SGHAT, CDR2 FQNNGV, per germline. CDR3 length: 14 amino acids. V was cut by 0 bases and J by 5 bases, with 10 bases left in between. CDR3 in amino acids: CASSLEAAGETQYF. As DNA, the CDR3 is TGTGCCAGCAGCTTAGAGGCGGCAGGCGAGACCCAGTACTTC. Together with reference TRBV11-2 and TRBJ2-5, the CDR3 gives the full variable domain: EAGVAQSPRYKIIEKRQSVAFWCNPISGHATLYWYQQILGQGPKLLIQFQNNGVVDDSQLPKDRFSAERLKGVDSTLKIQPAKLEDSAVYLCASSLEAAGETQYFGPGTRLLVL.

The rearrangement joins TRBV27 to TRBJ2-6, with a possible D match to TRBD2 (6 bases). Germline loops: CDR1 MNHEY, CDR2 SMNVEV (reference sequence). CDR3 length equals 16 residues. V was trimmed by 8 bases and J by 0 bases, leaving 14 bases between them. The CDR3 DNA is TGTGCCAGCCGATTTGGCGGGGCCTCTGGGGCCAACGTCCTGACTTTC. Protein: CASRFGGASGANVLTF.

This clone was counted between two and nine times. V gene TRBV18 combines with J gene TRBJ2-2; D not certain. This CDR3 spans 12 amino acids. CDR1 is KGHSH, CDR2 LQKENI, per germline. Trimming left V 2 bases short and J 6 bases short, with 4 bases between. Here the CDR3 reads CASSPRAGELFF. CDR3 DNA sequence: TGTGCCAGCTCACCAAGGGCCGGGGAGCTGTTTTTT.

The rearrangement uses TRBV5-1 and TRBJ2-3; tentatively, D is TRBD2 (7 bases). In germline, CDR1 is SGHRS, CDR2 YFSETQ. Trimming stripped 4 bases from V and 2 bases from J, with 14 bases between. This CDR3 contains 15 residues. CDR3 DNA: TGCGCCAGCAGCCCCGGCGGGGGCGCCACAGATACGCAGTATTTT. Translating gives CASSPGGGATDTQYF.

The chain carries TRBV30 and TRBJ2-1, with 10 bases matching TRBD2. V dropped 7 bases and J dropped 4; count of bases not matched to a gene: 13. The CDR3 totals 16 residues. CDR1 and CDR2 (germline): GTSNPN, SVGIG (reference sequence). CDR3 loop: CAYRLAGLTRYNEQFF. The CDR3 DNA sequence: TGTGCCTACAGACTAGCGGGCCTCACGCGATACAATGAGCAGTTCTTC.

This chain connects TRBV13 to TRBJ2-1; 7 bases align to TRBD1. Germline CDR1 PRHDT, CDR2 FYEKMQ (reference sequence). Unmatched junction bases numbered 5, after V lost 2 bases and J lost 4 bases. This CDR3 has 15 amino acids. DNA of the CDR3: TGTGCCAGCAGCTTAAGTGACAGGGCGTACAATGAGCAGTTCTTC. This gives the protein CASSLSDRAYNEQFF. Full variable domain (missing parts from reference TRBV13 and TRBJ2-1): AAGVIQSPRHLIKEKRETATLKCYPIPRHDTVYWYQQGPGQDPQFLISFYEKMQSDKGSIPDRFSAQQFSDYHSELNMSSLELGDSALYFCASSLSDRAYNEQFFGPGTRLTVL.

The chain uses TRBV9 and TRBJ2-6, with D perhaps matching TRBD1 or TRBD2 (6 bases each). From germline, CDR1 is SGDLS and CDR2 YYNGEE. The CDR3 runs 17 residues. The germline V and J ends were trimmed by 6 bases and 1 base, with 17 bases remaining between them. Here the CDR3 DNA reads TGTGCCAGCATCGCAGGATGGGGGGCGTCTGGGGCCAACGTCCTGACTTTC. Encoded protein: CASIAGWGASGANVLTF.

This clone was recorded once. This chain joins TRBV28 and TRBJ2-2; TRBD1 might be the D (6 bases). This CDR3 has 15 amino acids. Per the germline V gene, CDR1 is MDHEN and CDR2 is SYDVKM. Trimming took off 9 bases at V and 4 bases at J, with 18 bases between the two ends. The CDR3 DNA is TGTGCCAGTAAGGGGGAATTAAAGATCACCGGGGAGCTGTTTTTT. Translated, it gives CASKGELKITGELFF.

The J gene is TRBJ2-7, the V gene TRBV7-2, with TRBD2 identical over 10 bases. Germline V gene sequence: CDR1 SGHTA, CDR2 FQGNSA. Germline trimming cut 4 bases from V and 1 base from J; bases unmatched to any gene: 7. This CDR3 has 16 residues. CDR3 bases: TGTGCCAGCAGCTCCGCGACGGGACTAGCGTCCTACGAGCAGTACTTC. It yields the protein CASSSATGLASYEQYF.

The chain recombines TRBV7-3 with TRBJ2-2; D not certain. CDR3 length equals 13 residues. In germline, CDR1 is SGHTA, CDR2 FQGTGA. V lost 5 bases, J lost 5 bases, and 9 bases lay in between. CDR3 sequence: CASSRDLTGELFF. The CDR3 DNA reads TGTGCCAGCAGCCGAGACTTAACCGGGGAGCTGTTTTTT.

The chain employs TRBV7-2 and TRBJ2-1, with D possibly matching TRBD2 (6 bases). Trimming pared 5 bases from V and 0 bases from J, leaving 14 bases between. The CDR3 runs to 16 residues. The germline V gene encodes CDR1 SGHTA and CDR2 FQGNSA. The CDR3: CASSLQAGSSYNEQFF. In nucleotides, the CDR3 is TGTGCCAGCAGCCTCCAAGCGGGTAGCTCCTACAATGAGCAGTTCTTC.

CDR3 sequence: CASSLLWATNEKLFF. The CDR3 coding sequence is TGCGCCAGCAGCTTGTTGTGGGCAACTAATGAAAAACTGTTTTTT. V and J are TRBV5-1 and TRBJ1-4; D remains unclear. The CDR3 has 15 residues. Germline CDR1 reads SGHRS; CDR2 reads YFSETQ. The V and J ends lost 1 base and 0 bases respectively, with 7 bases between them. Complete variable domain (other parts from reference TRBV5-1 and TRBJ1-4): KAGVTQTPRYLIKTRGQQVTLSCSPISGHRSVSWYQQTPGQGLQFLFEYFSETQRNKGNFPGRFSGRQFSNSRSEMNVSTLELGDSALYLCASSLLWATNEKLFFGSGTQLSVL.

V gene TRBV7-9 combines with J gene TRBJ1-4; D unclear. Germline lookup yields CDR1 SEHNR and CDR2 FQNEAQ (reference sequence). The length of the CDR3 is 13 residues. The CDR3 here is CVVRDQLDEKLFF. The CDR3 region has the DNA TGTGTCGTTAGGGATCAACTCGATGAAAAACTGTTTTTT. The full variable domain, its missing parts supplied by reference TRBV7-9 and TRBJ1-4, is DTGVSQNPRHKITKRGQNVTFRCDPISEHNRLYWYRQTLGQGPEFLTYFQNEAQLEKSRLLSDRFSAERPKGSFSTLEIQRTEQGDSAMYLCVVRDQLDEKLFFGSGTQLSVL.

This clone appeared a single time. V and J are TRBV2 and TRBJ2-2, with no clear D. The germline V gene encodes CDR1 SNHLY and CDR2 FYNNEI. The CDR3 sequence is 15 residues long. The V and J ends lost 9 bases and 2 bases respectively, with 16 bases between them. The CDR3, as DNA: TGTGCCAGACGCCCCAGAGCTTCAAACACCGGGGAGCTGTTTTTT. It yields the protein CARRPRASNTGELFF.

The chain recombines TRBV2 with TRBJ2-7; D gene uncertain. This CDR3 spans 11 amino acids. The V and J ends lost 6 bases and 1 base respectively, with 4 bases between them. Germline CDR1 is SNHLY and CDR2 is FYNNEI. The CDR3 DNA reads TGTGCCAGCAGGAAGTCCTACGAGCAGTACTTC. Translation: CASRKSYEQYF. Combining the CDR3 with reference TRBV2 and TRBJ2-7 gives the whole variable domain EPEVTQTPSHQVTQMGQEVILRCVPISNHLYFYWYRQILGQKVEFLVSFYNNEISEKSEIFDDQFSVERPDGSNFTLKIRSTKLEDSAMYFCASRKSYEQYFGPGTRLTVT.

This chain connects TRBV5-1 to TRBJ2-7; D unclear. Trimming left V 0 bases short and J 7 bases short, with 5 bases between. Germline V gene data show CDR1 as SGHRS and CDR2 as YFSETQ. The CDR3 has 11 residues. CDR3 amino acids: CASSLAGEQYF. Here the CDR3 DNA reads TGCGCCAGCAGCTTGGCCGGGGAGCAGTACTTC. The entire variable domain, with the rest obtained from reference TRBV5-1 and TRBJ2-7, is as follows: KAGVTQTPRYLIKTRGQQVTLSCSPISGHRSVSWYQQTPGQGLQFLFEYFSETQRNKGNFPGRFSGRQFSNSRSEMNVSTLELGDSALYLCASSLAGEQYFGPGTRLTVT.